A selection of T cell receptor beta chains follows, all from one sample in a study of blood T cell repertoires in COVID-19. TCRdb's table, derived via immunoSEQ multiplex PCR, lists solely in-frame clones and lacks some. The profile shows hundreds of thousands of clones, around 82% of them singletons. Sequencing input: peripheral blood. The receptor source for this set is a woman between 65 and 79 years old with acute or convalescent COVID-19. Each CDR3 is given with its conserved first and last residue. The D gene is left open where the match is weak. Clone size is given for some rows only: seen once, a few or many times, or a class if the clone is expanded.

V	D	length	size	J	DNA	CDR3
TRBV15	TRBD1	14	once	TRBJ1-1	TGTGCCACCAGCAGAGATCCACAGGGGGCGCAGGCTTTCTTT	CATSRDPQGAQAFF
TRBV18	TRBD1	15	few	TRBJ1-2	TGTGCCAGCTCACCAAGGGTAGACAGGGGAAACGGCTACACCTTC	CASSPRVDRGNGYTF
TRBV5-1	TRBD1	16	NA	TRBJ2-7	TGCGCCAGCAGCTTGGGTGGACAGGGAGGTGCCTACGAGCAGTACTTC	CASSLGGQGGAYEQYF
TRBV4-3	TRBD1	16	NA	TRBJ1-2	TGCGCCAGCAGCCAAGATGGGCCCCCAGGGGGCTATGGCTACACCTTC	CASSQDGPPGGYGYTF
TRBV7-9	NA	13	NA	TRBJ1-2	TGTGCCAGCAGCGGCCTCAGGGGAGACGGCTACACCTTC	CASSGLRGDGYTF
TRBV11-2	NA	13	NA	TRBJ2-7	TGTGCCAGCAGCTTAAGCAACTCCTACGAGCAGTACTTC	CASSLSNSYEQYF
TRBV7-9	TRBD1	15	NA	TRBJ1-1	TGTGCCAGCAGCTTAGAAGGACAGGTCAACACTGAAGCTTTCTTT	CASSLEGQVNTEAFF
TRBV27	TRBD1	14	NA	TRBJ2-1	TGTGCCAGCAGAGCAGACAGGGGGTACAATGAGCAGTTCTTC	CASRADRGYNEQFF
TRBV2	TRBD1	13	NA	TRBJ2-1	TGTGCCAGCAGGGACAGGGCCTACAATGAGCAGTTCTTC	CASRDRAYNEQFF
TRBV5-6	TRBD1	14	NA	TRBJ1-4	TGTGCCAGCAGCTTGACAGGGGCGAGGGAAAAACTGTTTTTT	CASSLTGAREKLFF